The table lists the clone carrying this T cell receptor (beta chain) with a count of one. How the authors handled the data: Amplification from reference gene primers served as the basis for estimated nucleated cell counts. Clones were read by immunoSEQ multiplex PCR, and TCRdb kept only the in-frame ones, dropping some. For V, J and clone size, that table is used; D and trimming come from the DNA. The sample consists of 200,000 to 250,000 clones, around three quarters of them appearing once. Trimming at V came to 10 bases and at J to 4 bases, leaving 3 bases not matched to a gene. CDR1 and CDR2 (germline): SNHLY, FYNNEI. The CDR3 sequence is 13 residues long. The data were taken from a study of blood T cell repertoires in COVID-19. Study background: Whether acute or convalescent, the COVID-19 samples came from the United States, Italy and Spain. PBMCs, B-cell-depleted T cells, or T cells were the source of the cDNA or gDNA that made up the material.

V is TRBV2 and J is TRBJ2-1; 11 bases are a match to TRBD2. The origin of this receptor is a woman aged 70-85 years with acute or convalescent COVID-19. Sequencing input: peripheral blood. The CDR3 spells CATGTSGYNEQFF. The DNA for the CDR3 is TGTGCCACCGGGACTAGCGGATACAATGAGCAGTTCTTC. Using reference TRBV2 and TRBJ2-1 for the parts outside the CDR3, the full variable domain is EPEVTQTPSHQVTQMGQEVILRCVPISNHLYFYWYRQILGQKVEFLVSFYNNEISEKSEIFDDQFSVERPDGSNFTLKIRSTKLEDSAMYFCATGTSGYNEQFFGPGTRLTVL.